Listed below are T cell receptor beta chains from one sample, sequenced in a study of shared clonotypes between healthy human individuals. The data were produced by immunoSEQ multiplex PCR, yet TCRdb's version contains in-frame clones alone and is incomplete. The sample lists 2 million or so clones, 85% to 95% seen once, with more than 0.1% in the top ten. Sequencing was carried out using naive CD4+ T cells sorted from blood. The origin of the receptors is a man aged 18 to 30 in good health. Each CDR3 is given with its conserved first and last residue. The D gene is left open where the match is weak. A row's size may be missing; if present it is once, few, many or a size class.

>NA|TRBV19|NA|TRBJ1-2
CASSIKDSRYGYTF
TGTGCCAGTAGTATAAAGGACAGTAGATATGGCTACACCTTC
>NA|TRBV7-8|NA|TRBJ1-5
CASSLASAGGNQPQHF
TGTGCCAGCAGCTTAGCAAGCGCTGGCGGCAATCAGCCCCAGCATTTT
>NA|TRBV19|NA|TRBJ2-2
CASMGGTGELFF
TGTGCCAGTATGGGGGGCACCGGGGAGCTGTTTTTT
>NA|TRBV7-8|TRBD1|TRBJ2-7
CASSLTGQGIHEQYF
TGTGCCAGCAGCTTGACGGGACAGGGGATCCACGAGCAGTACTTC
>NA|TRBV6-8|NA|TRBJ1-5
CASSYSTVTGAQPQHF
TGTGCCAGCAGTTACTCGACCGTTACCGGGGCTCAGCCCCAGCATTTT
>NA|TRBV6-4|NA|TRBJ2-1
CASSVAGRTEQFF
TGTGCCAGCAGTGTTGCAGGGCGAACTGAGCAGTTCTTC
>NA|TRBV5-1|NA|TRBJ1-4
CASSLETSGKLFF
TGCGCCAGCAGCTTGGAAACGTCTGGAAAACTGTTTTTT
>NA|TRBV15|TRBD2|TRBJ2-6
CATSNPGGTSVWANVLTF
TGTGCCACCAGCAACCCGGGAGGAACCTCTGTTTGGGCCAACGTCCTGACTTTC
>NA|TRBV11-2|NA|TRBJ2-2
CASSSDGLNTGELFF
TGTGCCAGCAGCTCTGACGGGCTTAACACCGGGGAGCTGTTTTTT
>NA|TRBV5-8|NA|TRBJ1-5
CASRQTRGISNQPQHF
TGTGCCAGCAGGCAGACGAGGGGGATCAGCAATCAGCCCCAGCATTTT
>NA|TRBV2|TRBD1|TRBJ1-4
CASNLDRVDEKLFF
TGTGCCAGCAACCTTGACAGGGTCGATGAAAAACTGTTTTTT
>NA|TRBV7-2|NA|TRBJ2-3
CASSLDRSGGTDTQYF
TGTGCCAGCAGCTTAGATAGGTCAGGGGGCACAGATACGCAGTATTTT
>once|TRBV11-2|NA|TRBJ1-6
CASKSSGAANSPLHF
TGTGCCAGCAAATCATCAGGGGCGGCGAATTCACCCCTCCACTTT
>NA|TRBV6-6|NA|TRBJ2-6
CGVSGTAGANVLTF
TGTGGTGTGAGCGGGACAGCTGGGGCCAACGTCCTGACTTTC
>NA|TRBV18|TRBD1|TRBJ1-1
CASSQGANTEAFF
TGTGCCAGCTCACAGGGGGCAAACACTGAAGCTTTCTTT
>NA|TRBV7-9|NA|TRBJ2-7
CASSFGVGGEQYF
TGTGCCAGCAGCTTTGGGGTAGGGGGCGAGCAGTACTTC
>NA|TRBV5-6|TRBD1|TRBJ1-1
CASSLVGNRGNTEAFF
TGTGCCAGCAGCTTGGTAGGGAACAGGGGAAACACTGAAGCTTTCTTT
>NA|TRBV5-4|TRBD1|TRBJ2-2
CASTTRGQGVAGELFF
TGTGCCAGCACCACGAGGGGACAGGGAGTGGCCGGGGAGCTGTTTTTT
>NA|TRBV18|NA|TRBJ2-7
CASSPGGVTYEQYF
TGTGCCAGCTCCCCCGGGGGTGTTACCTACGAGCAGTACTTC
>NA|TRBV11-2|NA|TRBJ2-5
CASSLTLKETQYF
TGTGCCAGCAGCCTTACTCTGAAGGAGACCCAGTACTTC
>NA|TRBV15|NA|TRBJ2-5
CATSFRGQETQYF
TGTGCCACCAGCTTCCGGGGCCAAGAGACCCAGTACTTC
>NA|TRBV11-2|TRBD2|TRBJ2-7
CASSLGSGGTYEQYF
TGTGCCAGCAGCTTAGGCTCGGGGGGAACCTACGAGCAGTACTTC
>NA|TRBV18|NA|TRBJ1-1
CASSPQEVSREAFF
TGTGCCAGCTCACCACAGGAGGTATCCAGGGAGGCTTTCTTT
>NA|TRBV10-3|TRBD1|TRBJ2-4
CAISDRQGANIQYF
TGTGCCATCAGTGATCGGCAGGGGGCAAACATTCAGTACTTC
>NA|TRBV5-1|TRBD1|TRBJ2-5
CATATGGSQETQYF
TGCGCCACTGCAACAGGGGGGAGCCAAGAGACCCAGTACTTC
>NA|TRBV5-1|NA|TRBJ2-2
CASSFQGPNTGELFF
TGCGCCAGCAGCTTCCAGGGGCCCAACACCGGGGAGCTGTTTTTT
>NA|TRBV11-1|NA|TRBJ2-7
CASSPLTASRYEQYF
TGCGCCAGCAGCCCGTTAACTGCCTCAAGGTACGAGCAGTACTTC
>NA|TRBV28|NA|TRBJ1-1
CASSYKNYEAFF
TGTGCCAGCAGCTACAAGAACTATGAAGCTTTCTTT
>NA|TRBV19|TRBD1|TRBJ1-5
CASRKDRGGNQPQHF
TGTGCCAGTCGTAAGGACAGGGGAGGCAATCAGCCCCAGCATTTT
>few|TRBV2|TRBD1|TRBJ1-6
CASSATGEVSPLHF
TGTGCCAGCAGTGCAACAGGGGAGGTTTCACCCCTCCACTTT
>NA|TRBV9|NA|TRBJ2-1
CASSVEPGTSSPPFF
TGTGCCAGCAGCGTAGAACCCGGTACATCAAGCCCGCCGTTCTTC
>NA|TRBV7-2|NA|TRBJ2-2
CASQETGTNTGELFF
TGTGCCAGCCAGGAAACGGGAACGAACACCGGGGAGCTGTTTTTT
>NA|TRBV27|TRBD1|TRBJ2-5
CASSQGQGALETQYF
TGTGCCAGCAGTCAGGGACAGGGGGCATTGGAGACCCAGTACTTC
>once|TRBV28|TRBD1|TRBJ1-4
CASTTSGGQGQGKLFF
TGTGCCAGCACCACCAGCGGGGGACAGGGACAGGGAAAACTGTTTTTT
>few|TRBV4-1|TRBD1|TRBJ1-6
CASSQGQGNSPLHF
TGCGCCAGCAGCCAAGGACAGGGGAATTCACCCCTCCACTTT
>NA|TRBV4-1|NA|TRBJ1-2
CASSQGSSVDYGYTF
TGCGCCAGCAGCCAAGGTAGCAGCGTGGACTATGGCTACACCTTC
>NA|TRBV28|TRBD1|TRBJ1-4
CASRVQGASGKLFF
TGTGCCAGCAGGGTACAGGGGGCGTCTGGAAAACTGTTTTTT
>NA|TRBV14|NA|TRBJ2-5
CASSQDGRKPGDTQYF
TGTGCCAGCAGCCAAGATGGCAGGAAACCGGGGGACACCCAGTACTTC
>NA|TRBV30|NA|TRBJ1-3
CAWSDGGSGNTIYF
TGTGCCTGGAGTGACGGTGGCTCTGGAAACACCATATATTTT
>NA|TRBV28|TRBD1|TRBJ1-1
CASSLPDRGGTEAFF
TGTGCCAGCAGTCTTCCGGACAGGGGAGGCACTGAAGCTTTCTTT
>NA|TRBV5-1|NA|TRBJ1-6
CASSLRQDNSPLHF
TGCGCCAGCAGCTTGCGACAGGATAATTCACCCCTCCACTTT
>NA|TRBV2|NA|TRBJ2-5
CASSEAGGRQETQYF
TGTGCCAGCAGTGAAGCCGGGGGAAGACAAGAGACCCAGTACTTC
>NA|TRBV6-5|NA|TRBJ2-5
CASMAAGPGTQYF
TGTGCCAGCATGGCGGCAGGGCCTGGGACCCAGTACTTC
>NA|TRBV11-3|NA|TRBJ2-3
CASSSTAGAADTQYF
TGTGCCAGCAGCTCTACCGCGGGGGCCGCAGATACGCAGTATTTT
>NA|TRBV7-2|TRBD1|TRBJ1-1
CASSPTGGLNTEAFF
TGTGCCAGCAGCCCGACAGGGGGGTTGAACACTGAAGCTTTCTTT